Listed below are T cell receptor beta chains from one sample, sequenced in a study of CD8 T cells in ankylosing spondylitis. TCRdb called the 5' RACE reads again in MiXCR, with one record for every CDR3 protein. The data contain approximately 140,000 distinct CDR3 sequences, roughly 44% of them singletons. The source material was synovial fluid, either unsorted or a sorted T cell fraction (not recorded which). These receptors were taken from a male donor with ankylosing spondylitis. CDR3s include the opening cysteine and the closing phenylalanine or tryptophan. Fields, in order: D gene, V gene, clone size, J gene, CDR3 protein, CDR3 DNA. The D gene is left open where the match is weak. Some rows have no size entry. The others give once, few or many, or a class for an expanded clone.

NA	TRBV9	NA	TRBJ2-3	CASSVFQGSDTQYF	TGTGCCAGCAGCGTTTTTCAGGGCTCAGATACGCAGTATTTT
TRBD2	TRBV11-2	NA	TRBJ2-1	CASSSNSGSPYNEQFF	TGTGCCAGCAGCTCAAACAGCGGGAGCCCCTACAATGAGCAGTTCTTC
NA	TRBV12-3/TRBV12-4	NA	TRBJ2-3	CASTGDPSTDTQYF	TGTGCCAGCACCGGGGACCCCAGCACAGATACGCAGTATTTT
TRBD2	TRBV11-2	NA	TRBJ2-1	CASSSRLAGGFYNEQFF	TGTGCCAGCAGCTCAAGACTAGCGGGAGGGTTTTACAATGAGCAGTTCTTC
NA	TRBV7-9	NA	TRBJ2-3	CASSWRADTQYF	TGTGCCAGCAGTTGGCGCGCAGATACGCAGTATTTT
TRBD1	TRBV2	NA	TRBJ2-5	CASIGTGGRETQYF	TGTGCCAGCATAGGGACAGGGGGCAGAGAGACCCAGTACTTC
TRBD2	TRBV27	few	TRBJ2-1	CASRQSGGPYNEQFF	TGTGCCAGCAGACAAAGCGGGGGGCCCTACAATGAGCAGTTCTTC
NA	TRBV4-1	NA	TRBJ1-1	CASSQVNQGSEAFF	TGCGCCAGCAGCCAGGTGAACCAAGGGTCTGAAGCTTTCTTT
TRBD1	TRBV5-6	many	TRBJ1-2	CASSYGQGANGYTF	TGTGCCAGCAGTTATGGACAGGGGGCGAACGGCTACACCTTC
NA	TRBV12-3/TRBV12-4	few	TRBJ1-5	CASSLGATDSNQPQHF	TGTGCCAGCAGTTTAGGGGCCACCGATAGCAATCAGCCCCAGCATTTT
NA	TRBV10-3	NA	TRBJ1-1	CAISKRRNTEAFF	TGTGCCATCTCGAAGAGACGGAACACTGAAGCTTTCTTT
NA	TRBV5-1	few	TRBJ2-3	CASSRTVLGTDTQYF	TGCGCCAGCAGCCGGACGGTACTTGGCACAGATACGCAGTATTTT
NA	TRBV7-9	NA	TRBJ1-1	CASSLAGLWGTEAFF	TGTGCCAGCAGCTTAGCGGGACTCTGGGGCACTGAAGCTTTCTTT
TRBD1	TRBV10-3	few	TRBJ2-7	CAILGTGKYEQYF	TGTGCCATCCTTGGGACAGGGAAGTACGAGCAGTACTTC
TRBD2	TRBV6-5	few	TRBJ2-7	CASSSPGLAGVLDSYEQYF	TGTGCCAGCAGTTCCCCAGGACTAGCGGGGGTGCTCGACTCCTACGAGCAGTACTTC
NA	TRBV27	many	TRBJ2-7	CASGRGTEWAEQYF	TGTGCCAGCGGACGTGGGACTGAGTGGGCCGAGCAGTACTTC
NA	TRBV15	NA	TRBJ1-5	CATSPSGEVQPQHF	TGTGCCACCAGCCCATCAGGGGAAGTTCAGCCCCAGCATTTT
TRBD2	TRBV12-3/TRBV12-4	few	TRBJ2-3	CASSPTSDYTQYF	TGTGCCAGCAGCCCTACTAGCGACTATACGCAGTATTTT
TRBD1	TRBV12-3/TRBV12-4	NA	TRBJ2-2	CASSQPGQGRTGELFF	TGTGCCAGCAGCCAACCCGGACAGGGGAGGACCGGGGAGCTGTTTTTT
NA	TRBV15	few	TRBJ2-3	CATSRDLADTQYF	TGTGCCACCAGCAGAGATCTCGCAGATACGCAGTATTTT
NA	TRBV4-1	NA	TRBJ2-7	CASSQALGIYEQYF	TGCGCCAGCAGCCAAGCCCTCGGAATCTACGAGCAGTACTTC
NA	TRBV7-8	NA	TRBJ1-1	CASSWGTPEAFF	TGTGCCAGCAGCTGGGGGACACCTGAAGCTTTCTTT
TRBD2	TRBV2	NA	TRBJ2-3	CASSDSGGADTQYF	TGTGCCAGCAGTGACAGCGGGGGTGCAGATACGCAGTATTTT
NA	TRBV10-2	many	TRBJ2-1	CASSESKGNEQFF	TGCGCCAGCAGTGAGTCCAAAGGAAACGAGCAGTTCTTC
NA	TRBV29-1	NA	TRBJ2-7	CSVLRGSSYEQYF	TGCAGCGTTTTGAGGGGCAGCTCCTACGAGCAGTACTTC
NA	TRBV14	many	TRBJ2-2	CASSQGGTANTGELFF	TGTGCCAGCAGCCAAGGCGGGACGGCGAACACCGGGGAGCTGTTTTTT
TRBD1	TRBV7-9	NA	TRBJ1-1	CASSLTGGYTEAFF	TGTGCCAGCAGCTTGACAGGGGGTTACACTGAAGCTTTCTTT
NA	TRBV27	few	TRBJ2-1	CASSTNYRSNEQFF	TGTGCCAGCAGTACCAATTACAGGAGCAATGAGCAGTTCTTC
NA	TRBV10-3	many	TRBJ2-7	CATGPGGSYEQYF	TGTGCCACCGGACCCGGGGGCTCCTACGAGCAGTACTTC
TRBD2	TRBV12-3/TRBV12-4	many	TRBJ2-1	CASSLAGLAGGSVEFF	TGTGCCAGCAGTTTAGCGGGTCTAGCGGGAGGGTCGGTTGAGTTCTTC
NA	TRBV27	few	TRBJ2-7	CASSQGTGSEQYF	TGTGCCAGCAGTCAGGGTACAGGGTCCGAGCAGTACTTC
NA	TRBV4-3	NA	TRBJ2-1	CASSHWNNEQFF	TGCGCCAGCAGCCACTGGAACAATGAGCAGTTCTTC
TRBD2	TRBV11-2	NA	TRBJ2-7	CASSLTATSEKAYEQYF	TGTGCCAGCAGCCTCACCGCGACTAGCGAGAAAGCCTACGAGCAGTACTTC
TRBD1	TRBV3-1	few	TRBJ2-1	CASGYPPGQGAYEQFF	TGTGCCAGCGGGTATCCTCCGGGACAGGGGGCGTATGAGCAGTTCTTC
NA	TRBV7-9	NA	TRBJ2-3	CASRWGSGVTDTQYF	TGTGCCAGCAGGTGGGGCTCCGGGGTCACAGATACGCAGTATTTT